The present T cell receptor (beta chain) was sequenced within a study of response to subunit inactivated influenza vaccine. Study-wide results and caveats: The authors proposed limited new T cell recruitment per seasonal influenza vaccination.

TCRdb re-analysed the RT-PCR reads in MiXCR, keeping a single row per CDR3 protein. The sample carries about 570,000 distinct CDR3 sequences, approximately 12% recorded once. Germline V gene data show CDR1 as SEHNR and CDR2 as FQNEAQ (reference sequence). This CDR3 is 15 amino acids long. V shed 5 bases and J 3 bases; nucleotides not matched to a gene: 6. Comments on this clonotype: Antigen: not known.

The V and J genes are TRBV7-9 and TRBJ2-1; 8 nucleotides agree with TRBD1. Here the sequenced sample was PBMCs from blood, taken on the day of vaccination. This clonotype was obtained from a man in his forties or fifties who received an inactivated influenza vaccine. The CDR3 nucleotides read TGTGCCAGCAGCGTCGACAGGGGATACTACAATGAGCAGTTCTTC. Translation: CASSVDRGYYNEQFF.